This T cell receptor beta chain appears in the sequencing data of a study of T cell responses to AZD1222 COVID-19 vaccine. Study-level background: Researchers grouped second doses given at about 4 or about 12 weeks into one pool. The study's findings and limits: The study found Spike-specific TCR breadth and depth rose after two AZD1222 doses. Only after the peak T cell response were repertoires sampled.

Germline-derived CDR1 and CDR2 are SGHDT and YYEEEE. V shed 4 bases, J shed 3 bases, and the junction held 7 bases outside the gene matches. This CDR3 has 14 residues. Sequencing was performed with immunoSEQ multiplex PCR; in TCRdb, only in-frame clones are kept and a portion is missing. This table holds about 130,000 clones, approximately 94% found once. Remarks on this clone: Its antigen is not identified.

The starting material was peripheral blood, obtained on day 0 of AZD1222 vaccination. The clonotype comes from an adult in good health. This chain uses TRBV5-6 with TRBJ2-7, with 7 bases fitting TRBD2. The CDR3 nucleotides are TGTGCCAGCAGCCTGGGAGGGAGCCGCTACGAGCAGTACTTC. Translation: CASSLGGSRYEQYF.